Presented here are 14 T cell receptor beta chains from one specimen sequenced in a study of blood T cell repertoires in COVID-19. This table comes from immunoSEQ multiplex PCR, and its TCRdb copy is limited to in-frame clones, with some not included. This sample has about 150,000 clones, with around 84% found just once. Input material: peripheral blood. These receptors were obtained from a woman older than 75 with COVID-19, enrolled during active disease.

This chain joins TRBV6-2 or TRBV6-3 and TRBJ1-2; the D is unclear. The CDR3 sequence is 13 residues long. V was trimmed by 5 bases and J by 8 bases, leaving 15 bases between them. Germline V CDR1 and CDR2: MNHEY, SVGEGT. The CDR3 region is CASSDPLSGGYTF. CDR3 coding DNA: TGTGCCAGCAGTGATCCTCTCTCGGGAGGCTACACCTTC.

V usage is TRBV28 and J usage is TRBJ1-3; TRBD1 might be the D (6 bases). The germline gives CDR1 MDHEN, CDR2 SYDVKM. V lost 3 bases and J lost 4, with 13 bases in between. This CDR3 spans 15 amino acids. CDR3 amino acids: CASSFPTGLGNTIYF. For the CDR3, the DNA is TGTGCCAGCAGTTTCCCAACAGGGTTGGGAAACACCATATATTTT.

The chain has TRBV4-3 and TRBJ1-5; TRBD1 matches at 8 bases. The CDR3 extends over 15 amino acids. After removal of 0 bases from V and 7 bases from J, the junction contained 5 bases not matched to a gene. Germline CDR1 LGHNA, CDR2 YSLEER. CDR3 nucleotides: TGCGCCAGCAGCCAAGACGGGGACAGGAACCAGCCCCAGCATTTT. This translates into CASSQDGDRNQPQHF.

This chain uses TRBV4-1 with TRBJ2-3, with TRBD1 matching over 10 bases. Per the germline V gene, CDR1 is MGHRA and CDR2 is YSYEKL. The V segment lost 0 bases and the J segment 8 bases; nucleotides outside the gene matches: 8. This CDR3 comprises 16 residues. DNA for the CDR3: TGCGCCAGCAGCCAAGATGGGACAGGGGTTCAGGGTACGCAGTATTTT. Protein sequence: CASSQDGTGVQGTQYF.

This clone was detected only once. V and J are TRBV28 and TRBJ1-5, with a possible D match to TRBD1 (5 bases). CDR3 size: 13 residues. V was shortened by 7 bases and J by 1 base, with 8 bases between the two germline ends. Germline CDR1 MDHEN, CDR2 SYDVKM. As DNA, the CDR3 is TGTGCCAGCAATTGGGGCAGCAATCAGCCCCAGCATTTT. Its protein is CASNWGSNQPQHF.

This CDR3 is CATSDRDGYTF. Here the CDR3 DNA reads TGTGCCACCAGTGACAGGGATGGCTACACCTTC. The gene calls are TRBV24-1 and TRBJ1-2; D possibly corresponds to TRBD1 (5 bases). V was pared by 4 bases and J by 6 bases, with 5 bases between. CDR3 size: 11 residues. CDR1 is KGHDR and CDR2 is SFDVKD in the germline V gene.

This chain links TRBV28 with TRBJ2-5, with D unclear. From germline, CDR1 is MDHEN and CDR2 SYDVKM. The CDR3 totals 14 residues. V lost 3 bases and J lost 2, with 10 bases in between. CDR3 amino acids: CASSFSYAQETQYF. As DNA, the CDR3 is TGTGCCAGCAGTTTTAGTTACGCGCAAGAGACCCAGTACTTC. The full variable domain, its missing parts supplied by reference TRBV28 and TRBJ2-5, is DVKVTQSSRYLVKRTGEKVFLECVQDMDHENMFWYRQDPGLGLRLIYFSYDVKMKEKGDIPEGYSVSREKKERFSLILESASTNQTSMYLCASSFSYAQETQYFGPGTRLLVL.

The V and J genes are TRBV7-9 and TRBJ1-2; 7 positions agree with TRBD1. Germline-derived CDR1 and CDR2 are SEHNR and FQNEAQ (reference sequence). The CDR3 spans 14 residues. V gave up 4 bases and J gave up 0 bases; unmatched junction bases: 2. In DNA, the CDR3 is TGTGCCAGCAGCTGGACAGGATCTAACTATGGCTACACCTTC. It encodes CASSWTGSNYGYTF. The whole variable domain, filled in from reference TRBV7-9 and TRBJ1-2, reads DTGVSQNPRHKITKRGQNVTFRCDPISEHNRLYWYRQTLGQGPEFLTYFQNEAQLEKSRLLSDRFSAERPKGSFSTLEIQRTEQGDSAMYLCASSWTGSNYGYTFGSGTRLTVV.

The V gene is TRBV4-2, the J gene TRBJ2-1; D unclear. Germline lookup yields CDR1 LGHNA and CDR2 YNFKEQ. Between the trimmed V and J ends, which lost 4 bases and 7 bases, there was a span of 11 bases. The CDR3 spans 13 residues. The chain's CDR3 is CASSPNQWNEQFF. The CDR3 nucleotides read TGTGCCAGCAGCCCGAACCAGTGGAATGAGCAGTTCTTC.

J is TRBJ2-4 and V is TRBV19; a possible D gene is TRBD1 (6 bases). Germline CDR1 reads LNHDA; CDR2 reads SQIVND (reference sequence). The CDR3 spans 13 residues. Trimming pared 9 bases from V and 0 bases from J, leaving 9 bases between. The CDR3 loop reads CASRGPAKNIQYF. As DNA, the CDR3 is TGTGCCAGCAGGGGCCCAGCCAAAAACATTCAGTACTTC.

This chain joins TRBV19 and TRBJ1-1, with D possibly TRBD1 on 6 matching bases. The CDR3 extends over 15 amino acids. Germline V gene sequence: CDR1 LNHDA, CDR2 SQIVND (reference sequence). The germline V and J ends were trimmed by 5 bases and 4 bases, with 17 bases remaining between them. CDR3 region: CASSPMTGGRTEAFF. CDR3 nucleotide sequence: TGTGCCAGTAGTCCAATGACGGGGGGCCGCACTGAAGCTTTCTTT.

This clone was recorded only once. V gene TRBV14 combines with J gene TRBJ2-7, with D maybe TRBD1 (7 bases). CDR1 is SGHDN and CDR2 is FVKESK in the germline V gene. There are 13 residues in the CDR3. V was clipped by 5 bases and J by 7 bases, with 15 bases between them. CDR3 in amino acids: CASSSTSRGEQYF. Written as DNA, the CDR3 is TGTGCCAGCAGCTCCACTAGCAGGGGGGAGCAGTACTTC.

CDR3 in DNA: TGTGCCAGCTCGTCACAGGGGGCGGACAATCAGCCCCAGCATTTT. Residues: CASSSQGADNQPQHF. V usage is TRBV28 and J usage is TRBJ1-5; TRBD1 matches at 9 bases. Germline CDR1 reads MDHEN; CDR2 reads SYDVKM. This CDR3 comprises 15 residues. J was trimmed by 3 bases and V by 8 bases; bases with no gene match: 8.

V gene TRBV2 combines with J gene TRBJ1-5, with D unresolved. The CDR3 loop spans 14 amino acids. CDR1 is SNHLY, CDR2 FYNNEI, per germline. With 7 bases removed from V and 8 bases from J, the gap between germline ends came to 18 bases. This chain's CDR3 is CASNSREKLKPQHF. CDR3 coding DNA: TGTGCCAGCAATAGCCGCGAGAAATTAAAGCCCCAGCATTTT.